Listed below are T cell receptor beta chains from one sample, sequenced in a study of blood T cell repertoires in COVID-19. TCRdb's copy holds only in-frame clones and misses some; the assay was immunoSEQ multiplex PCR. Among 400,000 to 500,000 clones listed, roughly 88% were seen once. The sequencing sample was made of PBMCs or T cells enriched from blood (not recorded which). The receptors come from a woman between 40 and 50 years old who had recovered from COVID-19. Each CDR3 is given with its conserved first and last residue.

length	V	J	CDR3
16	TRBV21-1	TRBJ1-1	CASRRFGGRMNTEAFF
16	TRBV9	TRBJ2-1	CASSVGSSGNYNEQFF
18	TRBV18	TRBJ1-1	CASSPRETGGGMNTEAFF
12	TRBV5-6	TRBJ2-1	CASSGVGRGQFF
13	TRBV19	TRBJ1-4	CASLNLANEKLFF
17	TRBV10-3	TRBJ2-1	CAISVLAGGPSYNEQFF
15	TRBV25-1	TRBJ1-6	CASSGSGTEASPLHF
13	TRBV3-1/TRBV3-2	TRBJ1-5	CASSQGGGQPQHF
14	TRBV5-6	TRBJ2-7	CASRRRGQNYEQYF
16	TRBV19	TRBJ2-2	CASSTNRGPNTGELFF
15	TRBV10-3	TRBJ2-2	CAISRQGSVTGELFF
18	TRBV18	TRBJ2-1	CASSPPIGGSSSYNEQFF
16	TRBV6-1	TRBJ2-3	CASSAPKRGHGDTQYF
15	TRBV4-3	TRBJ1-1	CASSQVDGLNTEAFF
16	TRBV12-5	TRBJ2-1	CASGLATSGSYNEQFF
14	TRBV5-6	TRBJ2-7	CASSLVGGAYEQYF
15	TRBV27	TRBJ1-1	CASRGQAGGNTEAFF
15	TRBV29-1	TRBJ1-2	CSVGNRAEAPYGYTF
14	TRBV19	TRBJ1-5	CASSLRNSNQPQHF
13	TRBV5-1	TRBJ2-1	CASSLPGTNEQFF
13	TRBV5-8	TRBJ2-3	CASTTPGTDTQYF
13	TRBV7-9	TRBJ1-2	CASSLVGDYGYTF
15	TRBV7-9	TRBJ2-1	CASSLWTGAYNEQFF
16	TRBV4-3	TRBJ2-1	CASSQESGRGGNEQFF
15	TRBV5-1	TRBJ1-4	CASSSSGGINEKLFF
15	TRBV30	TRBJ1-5	CAWSVVGRDGQPQHF
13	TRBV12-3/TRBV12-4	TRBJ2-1	CASTASSYNEQFF
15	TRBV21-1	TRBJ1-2	CASSFRDKDNYGYTF
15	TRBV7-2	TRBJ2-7	CASSLELAGPYEQYF
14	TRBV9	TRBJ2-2	CASSVAGNTGELFF
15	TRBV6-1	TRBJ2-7	CASSRTGVYYDEQYF